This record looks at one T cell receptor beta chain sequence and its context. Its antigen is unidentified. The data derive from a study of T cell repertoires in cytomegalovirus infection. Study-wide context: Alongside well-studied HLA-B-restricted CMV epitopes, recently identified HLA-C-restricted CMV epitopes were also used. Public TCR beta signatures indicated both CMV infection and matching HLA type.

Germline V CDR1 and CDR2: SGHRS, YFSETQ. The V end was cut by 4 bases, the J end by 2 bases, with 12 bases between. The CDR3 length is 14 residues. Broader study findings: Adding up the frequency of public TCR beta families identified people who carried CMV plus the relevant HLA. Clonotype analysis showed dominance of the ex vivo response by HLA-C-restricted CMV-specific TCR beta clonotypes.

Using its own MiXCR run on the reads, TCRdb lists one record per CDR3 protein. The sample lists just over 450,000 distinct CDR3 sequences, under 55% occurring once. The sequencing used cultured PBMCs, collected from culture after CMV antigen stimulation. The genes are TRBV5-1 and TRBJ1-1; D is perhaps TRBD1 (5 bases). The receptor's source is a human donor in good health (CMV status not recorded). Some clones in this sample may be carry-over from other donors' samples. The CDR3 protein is CASSDSGGNTEAFF. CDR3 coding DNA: TGCGCCAGCAGCGATTCGGGGGGAAACACTGAAGCTTTCTTT.